This T cell receptor (beta chain) originates from a study of blood T cell repertoires in COVID-19. Per the original data handling: Using reference gene primer amplification, nucleated cell counts were estimated. The repertoire was sequenced with immunoSEQ multiplex PCR; TCRdb's copy has only in-frame clones and lacks some. Clonal size and the V and J genes are those of that table, whereas D and trimming came from the DNA. The sample has approximately 300,000 clones; about 89% are singletons. This CDR3 has 13 amino acids. V was pared by 0 bases and J by 8 bases, with 13 bases between. The V gene's germline CDR1 is GTSNPN and CDR2 SVGIG (reference sequence).

The chain uses TRBV30 and TRBJ1-1, with D tentatively TRBD1 (5 bases). Specimen: peripheral blood. This clonotype was sampled from a man between 18 and 35 years old who had recovered from COVID-19. The CDR3: CAWSVISGGEAFF. The CDR3 bases are TGTGCCTGGAGTGTAATCAGTGGGGGGGAAGCTTTCTTT.